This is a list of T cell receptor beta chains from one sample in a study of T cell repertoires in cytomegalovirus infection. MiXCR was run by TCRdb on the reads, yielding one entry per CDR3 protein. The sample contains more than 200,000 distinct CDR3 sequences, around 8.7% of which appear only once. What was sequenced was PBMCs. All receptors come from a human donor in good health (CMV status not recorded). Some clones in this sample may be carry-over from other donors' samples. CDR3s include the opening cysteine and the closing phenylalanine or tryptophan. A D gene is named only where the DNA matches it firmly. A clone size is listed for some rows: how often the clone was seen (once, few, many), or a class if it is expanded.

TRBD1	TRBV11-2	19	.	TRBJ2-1	TGTGCCAGCAGCTCAATTGGGACAGGGATAATGCTTGCCTACAATGAGCAGTTCTTC	CASSSIGTGIMLAYNEQFF
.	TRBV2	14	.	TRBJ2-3	TGTGCCAGCAGTTCTTTCGGCAGCACAGATACGCAGTATTTT	CASSSFGSTDTQYF
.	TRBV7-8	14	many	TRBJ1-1	TGTGCCAGCAGCTCAAGGATATGGAACACTGAAGCTTTCTTT	CASSSRIWNTEAFF
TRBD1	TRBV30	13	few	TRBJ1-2	TGTGCCTGGATGGGACAGACTAACTATGGCTACACCTTC	CAWMGQTNYGYTF
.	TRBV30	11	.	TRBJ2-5	TGTGCCTGGAGTGGGAAAGAGACCCAGTACTTC	CAWSGKETQYF
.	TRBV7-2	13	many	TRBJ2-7	TGTGCCAGCAGCTTAGTTGGAGGCCACGAGCAGTACTTC	CASSLVGGHEQYF
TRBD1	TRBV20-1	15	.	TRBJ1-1	TGCAGTGTCCGGGAGGGGGCAAGGGAGAACACTGAAGCTTTCTTT	CSVREGARENTEAFF
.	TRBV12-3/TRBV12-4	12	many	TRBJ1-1	TGTGCCAGCAGCCGACCGGGGAGTCAAGCTTTCTTT	CASSRPGSQAFF
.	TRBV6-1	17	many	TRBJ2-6	TGTGCCAGCAGTGCTAATAAGGGGATCCCTGGGGCCAACGTCCTGACTTTC	CASSANKGIPGANVLTF
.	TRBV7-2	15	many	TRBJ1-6	TGTGCCAGCAGCTGGGCGGGGAAGAATAATTCACCCCTCCACTTT	CASSWAGKNNSPLHF
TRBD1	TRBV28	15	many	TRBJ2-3	TGTGCCAGCAGGTCAGGGGGAACCCGGACAGATACGCAGTATTTT	CASRSGGTRTDTQYF
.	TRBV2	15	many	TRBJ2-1	TGTGCCAGCAGTGTAGACCGGGGGAGCTACAATGAGCAGTTCTTC	CASSVDRGSYNEQFF
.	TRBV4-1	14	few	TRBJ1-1	TGCGCCAGCAGCCAGGGAGGGAGATACACTGAAGCTTTCTTT	CASSQGGRYTEAFF
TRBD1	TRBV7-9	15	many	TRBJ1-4	TGTGCCAGCAGCCGGGCCAACAGGGGGCAGGAAAAACTGTTTTTT	CASSRANRGQEKLFF
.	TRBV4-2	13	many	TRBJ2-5	TGTGCCAGCAGCCAAGAGCGGGCGGAGACCCAGTACTTC	CASSQERAETQYF
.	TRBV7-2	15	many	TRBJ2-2	TGTGCCAGCAGCTTAAATGCGGGGCAAACCGGGGAGCTGTTTTTT	CASSLNAGQTGELFF
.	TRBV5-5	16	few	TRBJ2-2	TGTGCCAGCAGGGTAGGGGCTCGGACGCACACCGGGGAGCTGTTTTTT	CASRVGARTHTGELFF
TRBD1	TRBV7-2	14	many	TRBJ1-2	TGTGCCAGCAGCGTATTACAGGGGGCAAATGGCTACACCTTC	CASSVLQGANGYTF
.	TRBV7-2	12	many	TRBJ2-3	TGTGCCAGCAGCCAGAGCACAGATACGCAGTATTTT	CASSQSTDTQYF
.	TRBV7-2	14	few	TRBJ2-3	TGTGCCAGCAGCTTAGTCAGGAGCACAGATACGCAGTATTTT	CASSLVRSTDTQYF
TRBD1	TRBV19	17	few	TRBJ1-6	TGTGCCAGTAGTGTACAGGGGGCCCTTCCACATAATTCACCCCTCCACTTT	CASSVQGALPHNSPLHF
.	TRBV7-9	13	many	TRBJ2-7	TGTGCCAGCAGCTTAACGGGGGGCGAGGAGCAGTACTTC	CASSLTGGEEQYF
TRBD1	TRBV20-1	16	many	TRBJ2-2	TGCAGTGCTAGTCTTCCCCGGGACAGGGGGGCCGGGGAGCTGTTTTTT	CSASLPRDRGAGELFF
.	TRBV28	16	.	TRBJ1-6	TGTGCCAGCAGTTTATTGAGGGGCCCACCAAATTCACCCCTCCACTTT	CASSLLRGPPNSPLHF
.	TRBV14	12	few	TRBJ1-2	TGTGCCAGCAGCCAAGAGATGGGTGGCTACACCTTC	CASSQEMGGYTF
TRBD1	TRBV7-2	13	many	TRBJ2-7	TGTGCCAGCAGCCCCGGGACAGAGTACGAGCAGTACTTC	CASSPGTEYEQYF
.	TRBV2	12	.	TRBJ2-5	TGTGCCAGCAGTGAATGGACCGAGACCCAGTACTTC	CASSEWTETQYF
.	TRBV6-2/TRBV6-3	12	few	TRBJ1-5	TGTGCCAGCAAGGAGGGGAATCAGCCCCAGCATTTT	CASKEGNQPQHF
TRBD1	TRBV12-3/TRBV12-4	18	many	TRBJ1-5	TGTGCCAGCAGTTTATGGCAGGGGGCGAGGTATAGCAATCAGCCCCAGCATTTT	CASSLWQGARYSNQPQHF
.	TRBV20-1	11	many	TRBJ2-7	TGCAGTGCTAGCTCCCCCTACGAGCAGTACTTC	CSASSPYEQYF
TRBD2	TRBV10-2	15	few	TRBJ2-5	TGCGCCAGCCGAAGACTAGCGCGGTACCAAGAGACCCAGTACTTC	CASRRLARYQETQYF
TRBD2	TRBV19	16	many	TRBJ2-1	TGTGCCAGTAGTTCCCGGACTAGCGGGAGGACCGGGGAGCAGTTCTTC	CASSSRTSGRTGEQFF
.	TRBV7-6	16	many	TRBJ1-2	TGTGCCAGCAGCTTAAGGCCGGGGGAAGCTAACTATGGCTACACCTTC	CASSLRPGEANYGYTF
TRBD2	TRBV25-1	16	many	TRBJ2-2	TGTGCCAGCAGTGAATTCGTCCTAGCGGACACCGGGGAGCTGTTTTTT	CASSEFVLADTGELFF
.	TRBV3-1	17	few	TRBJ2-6	TGTGCCAGCAGCCAAGATGGAGGGGTAGCTGGGGCCAACGTCCTGACTTTC	CASSQDGGVAGANVLTF
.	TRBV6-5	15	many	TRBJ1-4	TGTGCCAGCAGACTTGGGGGAATCCCTAATGAAAAACTGTTTTTT	CASRLGGIPNEKLFF
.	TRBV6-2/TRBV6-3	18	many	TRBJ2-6	TGTGCCAGCAGTCCGAAGGGCCCAGGCTCCTCTGGGGCCAACGTCCTGACTTTC	CASSPKGPGSSGANVLTF